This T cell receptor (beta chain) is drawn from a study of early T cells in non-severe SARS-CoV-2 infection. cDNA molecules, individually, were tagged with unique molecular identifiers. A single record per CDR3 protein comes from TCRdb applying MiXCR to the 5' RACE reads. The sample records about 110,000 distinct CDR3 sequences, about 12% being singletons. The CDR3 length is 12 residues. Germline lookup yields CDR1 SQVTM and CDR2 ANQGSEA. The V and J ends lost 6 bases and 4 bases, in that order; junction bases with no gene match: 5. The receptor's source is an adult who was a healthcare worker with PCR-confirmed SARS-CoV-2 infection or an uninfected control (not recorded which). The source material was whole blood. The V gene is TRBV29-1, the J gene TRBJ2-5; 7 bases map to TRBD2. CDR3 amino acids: CSVRERGETQYF. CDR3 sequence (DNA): TGCAGCGTGCGCGAGCGGGGAGAGACCCAGTACTTC.